Presented here are 28 T cell receptor beta chains from one specimen sequenced in a study of tumor and adjacent non-tumor tissue in lung cancer. No cell sorting was done before RNA was extracted from the tissue. This non-tumor lung sample came from over 3 cm beyond the tumor edge. TCRbeta libraries were built with three rounds of nested PCR, modified from ARM-PCR. From the multiplex PCR reads, TCRdb called clonotypes with MiXCR, one entry per CDR3 protein. The top ten hold roughly 25% of the sample, which has 50,000 to 60,000 distinct CDR3 sequences, 74% seen once. The sequenced sample was distant non-tumor lung tissue. All receptors come from a woman in her sixties with non-small cell lung cancer.

This chain links TRBV4-3 with TRBJ1-2, with 10 positions matching TRBD1. V dropped 2 bases and J dropped 6; count of bases not matched to a gene: 3. The CDR3 spans 14 residues. The germline gives CDR1 LGHNA, CDR2 YSLEER. The CDR3: CASSQLGQGDGYTF. In DNA, the CDR3 is TGCGCCAGCAGCCAATTAGGACAGGGGGATGGCTACACCTTC.

In its sample, this clonotype was seen once. At one end, the junction sequence differs from germline, possibly due to a read error. This chain uses TRBV29-1 with TRBJ1-1; D perhaps matches TRBD1 (5 bases). The CDR3 consists of 14 residues. Per germline, CDR1 SQVTM and CDR2 ANQGSEA. The CDR3 bases are TGCAGCGCTGACAGTCCGAACATGAACATTGAAGCCTTCTTT. It specifies CSADSPNMNIEAFF.

A remark on this clonotype: The junction differs from germline at one of its ends, possibly a read error. The rearrangement links TRBV11-1 to TRBJ1-2, with a possible D match to TRBD1 (6 bases). Per the germline V gene, CDR1 is SGHAT and CDR2 is FQDESV (reference sequence). CDR3 length equals 13 residues. CDR3 residues: CATSSDRLYGYTF. The CDR3 DNA is TGTGCCACCAGCTCCGACAGGTTATATGGCTACACCTTC.

This rearrangement joins TRBV28 to TRBJ1-2, with a possible D match to TRBD1 (6 bases). The V gene's germline CDR1 is MDHEN and CDR2 SYDVKM. V was pared by 9 bases and J by 9 bases, with 20 bases between. The CDR3 loop spans 13 amino acids. DNA for the CDR3: TGTGCCAGTGGTTTAGGAAACAGGGACAGCTACACCTTC. Protein sequence: CASGLGNRDSYTF.

In the case of this clonotype: A much more abundant neighbour one base away suggests this may be a read error. The rearrangement joins TRBV11-2 to TRBJ2-7, with 7 bases aligning to TRBD2. This CDR3 region has 14 residues. The germline gives CDR1 SGHAT, CDR2 FQNNGV. CDR3 coding DNA: TGTGCCAGCAGCTTATATCGGGAGGCCTACGAGGAGTACTTC. Amino acid sequence: CASSLYREAYEEYF.

With regard to this clonotype: This likely comes from a read error, as the CDR3 has no conserved phenylalanine or tryptophan at its end. The chain recombines TRBV6-2 or TRBV6-3 with TRBJ2-7; D is uncertain. Trimming left V 7 bases short and J 5 bases short, with 24 bases between. In germline, CDR1 is MNHEY, CDR2 SVGEGT. CDR3 size: 16 residues. In DNA, the CDR3 is TGTGCCAGCATCACTCGGAAGACAACGTGGTTTCACGAGCAGTACCTC. It encodes CASITRKTTWFHEQYL.

Details on this clonotype: A read error may produce the germline difference seen at one junction end. The rearrangement links TRBV5-5 to TRBJ2-5; no firm D call. CDR3 length: 11 amino acids. CDR1 is SGHKS, CDR2 YYEKEE, per germline (reference sequence). This CDR3 reads CASTLKETQNF. The CDR3 DNA reads TGTGCCAGCACCCTTAAGGAGACCCAGAACTTC. Full variable domain (missing parts from reference TRBV5-5 and TRBJ2-5): DAGVTQSPTHLIKTRGQQVTLRCSPISGHKSVSWYQQVLGQGPQFIFQYYEKEERGRGNFPDRFSARQFPNYSSELNVNALLLGDSALYLCASTLKETQNFGPGTRLLVL.

This clonotype was seen only a few times. The chain couples TRBV28 to TRBJ2-3; either TRBD1 or TRBD2 may fit D (5 bases each). The V gene's germline CDR1 is MDHEN and CDR2 SYDVKM. The V end was cut by 8 bases, the J end by 5 bases, with 14 bases between. This CDR3 is 13 amino acids long. The CDR3 protein is CASQRDLIDTQYF. DNA of the CDR3: TGTGCCAGCCAAAGGGACCTCATAGATACGCAGTATTTT.

In the case of this clonotype: Germline is not matched at one junction end, which may reflect a read error. The rearrangement uses TRBV4-3 and TRBJ1-5; D perhaps matches TRBD1 (6 bases). The CDR3 length is 15 residues. CDR1 is LGHNA and CDR2 is YSLEER in the germline V gene. The CDR3 sequence: CASNQGTLSDQPQHF. Here the CDR3 DNA reads TGCGCCAGCAACCAAGGGACATTAAGCGATCAGCCCCAGCATTTT.

In this sample, this clonotype turned up once. Compared with germline, one end of the junction differs, possibly owing to a read error. This rearrangement joins TRBV6-2 or TRBV6-3 to TRBJ2-1; maybe TRBD2 (6 bases). Looked up from germline, CDR1 is MNHEY and CDR2 is SVGEGT. This CDR3 is 13 amino acids long. The CDR3 DNA reads as TGTGCCAGCAGCATAGGGCGGGAAGGTGAGCGGTTCTTC. It translates to CASSIGREGERFF.

About this clonotype: Relative to the germline gene, one junction end is altered; a read error may explain this. The V and J genes are TRBV24-1 and TRBJ2-1; possible D gene TRBD2, 5 bases. The germline V gene has CDR1 KGHDR and CDR2 SFDVKD. This CDR3 has 15 residues. This CDR3 reads CATGDLAGPYNEQFF. CDR3 bases: TGTGCCACCGGTGATTTGGCGGGCCCCTACAATGAGCAGTTCTTC.

The chain carries TRBV28 and TRBJ2-3; D is unresolved. CDR1 MDHEN and CDR2 SYDVKM come from the germline V gene. V lost 7 bases and J 15 bases, leaving 26 bases between the germline ends. CDR3 size: 14 residues. The CDR3 DNA is TGTGCCAGCACCCCCAGGACCATGGTGGATAAGCAATATTTT. It specifies CASTPRTMVDKQYF.

For this clonotype: A read error may produce the germline difference seen at one junction end. V is TRBV6-2 or TRBV6-3 and J is TRBJ2-4, with 7 bases matching TRBD2. CDR1 is MNHEY, CDR2 SVGEGT, per germline. This CDR3 is 14 amino acids long. Written as DNA, the CDR3 is TGTGCCAGCAGACCGGGGACTACCAAAAACATTCAGTGCTTC. Translation gives CASRPGTTKNIQCF.

The chain links TRBV28 to TRBJ2-6, with D tentatively TRBD1 or TRBD2 (7 bases each). The CDR3 spans 17 residues. Germline CDR1 reads MDHEN; CDR2 reads SYDVKM. V was cut by 5 bases and J by 3 bases, with 17 bases left in between. The CDR3 DNA reads as TGTGCCAGCAGTCCCCAGGGGGGGAGATTTGGGGCCAACGTCCTGACTTTC. It is translated as CASSPQGGRFGANVLTF. The full variable domain, rest sourced from reference TRBV28 and TRBJ2-6, is DVKVTQSSRYLVKRTGEKVFLECVQDMDHENMFWYRQDPGLGLRLIYFSYDVKMKEKGDIPEGYSVSREKKERFSLILESASTNQTSMYLCASSPQGGRFGANVLTFGAGSRLTVL.

With respect to this clonotype: No conserved phenylalanine or tryptophan is present at the end of the CDR3, so a read error is the likely explanation. This chain uses TRBV28 with TRBJ2-3; D might be TRBD2 (5 bases). CDR3 length: 13 amino acids. Germline V gene data show CDR1 as MDHEN and CDR2 as SYDVKM. V lost 10 bases and J 4 bases, leaving 15 bases between the germline ends. CDR3 in amino acids: CATKGVGADTQYS. CDR3 bases: TGTGCCACCAAAGGTGTCGGGGCAGATACGCAGTATTCT.

This clonotype appeared a few times. The chain is built from TRBV20-1 and TRBJ2-2; 7 nucleotides align to TRBD1. V was clipped by 2 bases and J by 4 bases; unmatched bases: 4. CDR1 is DFQATT, CDR2 SNEGSKA, per germline (reference sequence). The CDR3 consists of 14 residues. The CDR3 nucleotides are TGCAGTGCTAGACTACAGGGGTTCACCGGGGAGCTGTTTTTT. This encodes CSARLQGFTGELFF.

Points on this clonotype: One base away lies a much larger clone, so this may be a sequencing read error. J is TRBJ1-6 and V is TRBV12-3 or TRBV12-4; D call uncertain. This CDR3 is 15 amino acids long. Here the CDR3 reads CVGSLENSYNSPLHF. The CDR3 DNA reads TGTGTCGGCAGTCTCGAGAACTCCTATAATTCACCCCTCCACTTT.

This clonotype was detected only once. V usage is TRBV6-2 or TRBV6-3 and J usage is TRBJ2-5; D remains ambiguous. With 6 bases removed from V and 5 bases from J, the gap between germline ends came to 16 bases. CDR1 MNHEY and CDR2 SVGEGT come from the germline V gene. The CDR3 covers 14 residues. CDR3: CASSPLSDLETQYF. CDR3 DNA sequence: TGTGCCAGCAGCCCTCTGTCGGATTTGGAGACCCAGTACTTC.

This clonotype was observed a single time. The chain carries TRBV11-2 and TRBJ1-3; possible D gene TRBD1, 5 bases. The CDR3 covers 15 residues. Germline values: CDR1 SGHAT, CDR2 FQNNGV. V was trimmed by 4 bases and J by 6 bases, leaving 16 bases between them. The CDR3 loop is CASSSHRVGENTIYF. CDR3 DNA: TGTGCCAGCAGCTCCCATCGGGTAGGGGAAAACACCATATATTTT.

About this clonotype: One end of the junction fails to match germline, which may point to a read error. V gene TRBV10-2 combines with J gene TRBJ1-1, with D hard to call. This CDR3 spans 12 amino acids. Germline assignment: CDR1 WSHSY and CDR2 SAAADI. The CDR3 nucleotides read TGTGCCACCCAACTCGGGAACACTGAAGCTTCCTTT. Translated, it gives CATQLGNTEASF.

On this clonotype: Lacking the conserved final phenylalanine or tryptophan, this CDR3 likely reflects a read error. The chain carries TRBV2 and TRBJ2-1, with 8 bases matching TRBD1. In germline, CDR1 is SNHLY, CDR2 FYNNEI. Losses at the gene ends were 2 bases for V and 6 bases for J; bases not matched to a gene: 6. CDR3 size: 15 residues. CDR3 residues: CASSEQTGDRNEQFI. Here the CDR3 DNA reads TGTGCCAGCAGTGAACAGACAGGGGACCGCAATGAGCAGTTCATC.

About this clonotype: Relative to the germline gene, one junction end is altered; a read error may explain this. The chain recombines TRBV6-5 with TRBJ2-1; 8 nucleotides line up with TRBD1. The CDR3 has 16 residues. Germline V gene sequence: CDR1 MNHEY, CDR2 SVGAGI. CDR3 nucleotides: TGTGCCAGTAGTTACTCGGAGGACAGGGCTTGCAATGAGCAGTTCTTC. It yields the protein CASSYSEDRACNEQFF.

This clonotype was seen a single time. A junction boundary mismatches the germline segment, possibly from a read error. This sequence joins TRBV12-3 or TRBV12-4 and TRBJ2-7; 10 positions match TRBD1. The CDR3 has 13 residues. CDR3 bases: TGCACCAGCAGTTTATACTTGGGGACAGGGGAGTGCTTC. Protein product: CTSSLYLGTGECF.

As for this clonotype: The junction departs from the called germline gene at one end, perhaps through a read error. The chain is built from TRBV4-1 and TRBJ2-2; no definite D call. CDR1 is MGHRA, CDR2 YSYEKL, per germline. CDR3 length: 15 amino acids. Here the CDR3 reads CASSQKWSSTEELFF. In DNA, the CDR3 is TGCGCCAGCAGCCAAAAATGGAGCAGCACCGAGGAGCTGTTTTTT.

A word on this clonotype: No conserved phenylalanine or tryptophan is present at the end of the CDR3, so a read error is the likely explanation. The chain employs TRBV6-2 or TRBV6-3 and TRBJ2-4; no definite D call. The length of the CDR3 is 13 residues. Deletions cut 2 bases from V and 12 bases from J, with 14 bases between. Germline values: CDR1 MNHEY, CDR2 SVGEGT. For the CDR3, the DNA is TGTGCCAGCAGTTACGATGTCCAATACACTCAGTACTTA. Amino acid sequence: CASSYDVQYTQYL.

Details on this clonotype: Because the CDR3 is missing its conserved closing phenylalanine or tryptophan, this is likely a read error. This chain connects TRBV29-1 to TRBJ1-1, with D unclear. Between the trimmed V and J ends, which lost 7 bases and 1 base, there was a span of 13 bases. Germline V gene sequence: CDR1 SQVTM, CDR2 ANQGSEA. The CDR3 length is 13 residues. CDR3 protein: CSAYSSKNTEAFL. The CDR3, as DNA: TGCAGCGCGTATAGTTCCAAGAACACTGAAGCTTTCTTA.

This clonotype is a singleton in its sample. The conserved final phenylalanine or tryptophan is absent from the CDR3, which likely points to a read error. The V call is TRBV29-1, the J call TRBJ1-1, with D possibly matching TRBD1 (5 bases). Trimming shortened V by 6 bases and J by 7 bases, and 15 bases separated the two germline ends. The CDR3 loop spans 12 amino acids. Germline V gene lookup returns CDR1 SQVTM and CDR2 ANQGSEA. DNA for the CDR3: TGCAGCGTCAGGGTCAGGGATATTGAAGCTTTCTAT. Its translation is CSVRVRDIEAFY.

A remark on this clonotype: At one end the junction does not follow the germline gene, possibly because of a read error. This chain uses TRBV12-3 or TRBV12-4 with TRBJ2-1, with unresolved D. This CDR3 is 16 amino acids long. The CDR3 DNA reads as TGTGCCATCAGTCCACGATTAGTCCAACGTGGGGATGAGCAGTTCTTC. Its translation: CAISPRLVQRGDEQFF.